The 7 T cell receptor beta chains reported below all come from one sample, sequenced in a study of blood T cells in healthy people across ages. Then a second PCR, running about 6 to 11 cycles, was carried out with a sample-barcoded 5' primer and a J-beta primer mix. TCRdb re-derived calls from the 5' RACE reads in MiXCR, one entry per CDR3 protein. This sample has 850,000 to 1,100,000 distinct CDR3 sequences, with more than 30% found just once. Sequenced material: blood. These receptors were collected from a man between 18 and 29 years old in good health.

This clonotype was seen only a few times. The V gene is TRBV12-3 or TRBV12-4, the J gene TRBJ1-1, with 9 bases aligning to TRBD1. The CDR3 loop spans 17 amino acids. Germline trimming cut 8 bases from V and 2 bases from J; bases unmatched to any gene: 15. Here the CDR3 DNA reads TGTGCCAGCCGCTCGATTGCCGGGACAGGGTACAACACTGAAGCTTTCTTT. Encoded protein: CASRSIAGTGYNTEAFF.

The rearrangement joins TRBV19 to TRBJ2-7; D tentatively reads TRBD1 or TRBD2 (6 bases each). Trimming removed 7 bases at V and 2 bases at J, with 12 bases between. This CDR3 spans 13 amino acids. CDR1 is LNHDA and CDR2 is SQIVND in the germline V gene (reference sequence). The CDR3 sequence is CASTGGIPYEQYF. CDR3 DNA sequence: TGTGCCAGTACCGGGGGCATCCCCTACGAGCAGTACTTC.

This clonotype was observed a few times. The genes are TRBV11-2 and TRBJ2-6, with TRBD1 matching over 7 bases. CDR3 length equals 15 residues. Germline values: CDR1 SGHAT, CDR2 FQNNGV. Trimming removed 3 bases from V and 8 bases from J; junction bases left unmatched: 7. The CDR3 loop reads CASSFEGARSNVLTF. The CDR3 DNA sequence: TGTGCCAGCAGCTTTGAGGGGGCGCGGTCCAACGTCCTGACTTTC.

The V gene is TRBV6-2 or TRBV6-3, the J gene TRBJ2-6, with D perhaps matching TRBD1 (6 bases). Germline-derived CDR1 and CDR2 are MNHEY and SVGEGT. The CDR3 loop spans 18 amino acids. V lost 5 bases and J 6 bases, leaving 23 bases between the germline ends. CDR3 residues: CASSTTGDLWKEANVLTF. In DNA, the CDR3 is TGTGCCAGCAGTACGACAGGAGATCTCTGGAAGGAGGCCAACGTCCTGACTTTC.

The CDR3: CASSLIKGQPQHF. For the CDR3, the DNA is TGTGCCAGCAGCTTAATCAAGGGGCAGCCCCAGCATTTT. This sequence joins TRBV7-3 and TRBJ1-5; tentative D call: TRBD1 (5 bases). This CDR3 contains 13 residues. The germline gives CDR1 SGHTA, CDR2 FQGTGA. The V gene lost 1 base and the J gene lost 7 bases, with 8 bases spanning the gap.

The rearrangement links TRBV20-1 to TRBJ2-3; 8 nucleotides align to TRBD1. V lost 6 bases and J lost 3; bases outside the gene matches: 11. Looked up from germline, CDR1 is DFQATT and CDR2 is SNEGSKA (reference sequence). The CDR3 spans 15 residues. DNA of the CDR3: TGCAGTGCCTTGGCTAGACAGGGGACTACAGATACGCAGTATTTT. This gives the protein CSALARQGTTDTQYF.

V and J are TRBV3-1 and TRBJ2-2; 9 nucleotides line up with TRBD1. Germline V gene sequence: CDR1 LGHDT, CDR2 YNNKEL (reference sequence). After removal of 6 bases from V and 5 bases from J, the junction contained 7 bases not matched to a gene. This CDR3 is 15 amino acids long. The CDR3 DNA is TGTGCCAGCAGGGGAACAGGGGGCAGGACCGGGGAGCTGTTTTTT. The encoded protein is CASRGTGGRTGELFF.